The clone carrying this T cell receptor (beta chain) was seen more than once but under ten times. Its antigen is currently unknown. This entry is derived from a study of post-analysis software for immune sequencing data. Whole-study context: The patients showed relapsing-remitting, secondary progressive and progressive-relapsing multiple sclerosis courses.

Study-wide results and caveats: Batch-matched samples strongly co-clustered by F measure. For normalized Chao1 diversity, multiple sclerosis patients scored significantly lower than controls did.

Incorporated into the TCR beta cDNA libraries were unique molecular identifiers, which served to reduce PCR and sequencing biases. When 1 to 10 million T cells were used, they gave hundreds of thousands of cDNA molecules. TCRdb re-called the PCR reads with MiXCR, one entry per CDR3 protein. Of approximately 400,000 distinct CDR3 sequences listed, 30% to 45% were seen once; the top ten hold 13%. What was sequenced was blood. The TCR originated in a girl aged 10 to 17 with multiple sclerosis.

CDR3 DNA: TGTGCCAGCACCGCCCTGCATGGCTACACCTTC. It codes for CASTALHGYTF. The chain uses TRBV6-6 and TRBJ1-2; D not resolved. V shed 7 bases and J shed 6 bases, with 9 bases lying between them. The CDR3 length is 11 residues. CDR1 and CDR2 from the germline V gene are MNHNY and SVGAGI (reference sequence).